This entry features one TCR beta chain sequence. Its antigen remains unidentified. The CDR3 sequence is 13 residues long. Germline-derived CDR1 and CDR2 are PRHDT and FYEKMQ (reference sequence). Trimming removed 4 bases from V and 6 bases from J; junction bases left unmatched: 6. The cDNA had a unique molecular identifier and a template-switch universal primer site. TCRdb ran MiXCR on the 5' RACE reads and lists one entry per CDR3 protein. This table has fewer than 350,000 distinct CDR3 sequences, about 8% appearing once. The data stem from a study of identical twins. Regarding the study as a whole: Twin-shared out-of-frame alpha sequences showed excess low generation probability.

These records were also assigned to another study, of yellow fever vaccine responses in identical twins. That paper adds: Reportedly, the T cell response mounted by twins to vaccine seemed partly convergent, partly personalized.

The sample was memory (CD45RO+) T cells sorted from blood. J is TRBJ2-7 and V is TRBV13; 7 positions agree with TRBD1. This TCR was sampled from a woman aged 18 to 35 in good health. CDR3 sequence reads: CASSSGTESEQYF. DNA of the CDR3: TGTGCCAGCAGCTCCGGGACAGAATCCGAGCAGTACTTC.